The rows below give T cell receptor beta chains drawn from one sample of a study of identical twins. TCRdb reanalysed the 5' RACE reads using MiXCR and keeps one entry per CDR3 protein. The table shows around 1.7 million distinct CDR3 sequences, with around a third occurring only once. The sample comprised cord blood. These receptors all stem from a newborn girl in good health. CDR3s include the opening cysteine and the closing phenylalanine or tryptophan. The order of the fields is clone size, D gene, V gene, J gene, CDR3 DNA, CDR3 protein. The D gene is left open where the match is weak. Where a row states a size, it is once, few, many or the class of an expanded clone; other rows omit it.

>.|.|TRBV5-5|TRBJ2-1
TGTGCCAGCAGCTCTGCGCCGGAAATACCACAGGGCAATGAGCAGTTCTTC
CASSSAPEIPQGNEQFF
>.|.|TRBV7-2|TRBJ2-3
TGTGCCAGCAGCTTAGAGGTCGGGGAGTTTACGCAGTATTTT
CASSLEVGEFTQYF
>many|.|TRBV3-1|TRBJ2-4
TGTGCCAGCAGCCAAGATGTGAGGGCCGGGGGCAAAAACATTCAGTACTTC
CASSQDVRAGGKNIQYF
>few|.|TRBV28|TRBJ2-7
TGTGCCAGCAGAAAAAGCAGGGGGGGCCACTACGAGCAGTACTTC
CASRKSRGGHYEQYF
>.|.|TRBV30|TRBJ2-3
TGTGCCTGGAAATGGACCCGCCTAAGCACAGATACGCAGTATTTT
CAWKWTRLSTDTQYF
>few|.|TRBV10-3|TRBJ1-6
TGTGCCGACATATATAATTCACCCCCCCACTTT
CADIYNSPPHF
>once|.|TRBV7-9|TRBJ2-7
TGTGCCAGTGGGTCCCGCTTCTCCTACAATGAGCAGTACTTC
CASGSRFSYNEQYF
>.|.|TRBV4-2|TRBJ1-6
TGTGCCAGCAGCCAAGGGGGCAAGGAATATAATTCACCCCTCCACTTT
CASSQGGKEYNSPLHF
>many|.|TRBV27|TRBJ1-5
TGTGCCAGCAGTTTTGGCCATAGCAATCAGCCCCAGCATTTT
CASSFGHSNQPQHF
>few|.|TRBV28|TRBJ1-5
TGTGCCAGCAGTTTGTCGTTCGCGAGTCAGCCCCAGCATTTT
CASSLSFASQPQHF
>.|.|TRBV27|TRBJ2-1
TGTGCCTGCTCCGGGACACTATTTGGGGATGAGCAGTTCTTC
CACSGTLFGDEQFF
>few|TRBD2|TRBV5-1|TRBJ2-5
TGCGCCAGCAGCTTGGGAAGACTAGCGAACCAAGAGACCCAGTACTTC
CASSLGRLANQETQYF
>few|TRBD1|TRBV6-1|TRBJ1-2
TGTGCCAGCAGTGAAGGGGACAGGCCTACCATCGTCTATGGCTACACCTTC
CASSEGDRPTIVYGYTF
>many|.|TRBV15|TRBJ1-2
TGTGCCACCAGCAGAGATCTCAGCCCTAACTATGGCTACACCTTC
CATSRDLSPNYGYTF
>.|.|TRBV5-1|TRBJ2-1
TGCGCCAGCAGCTTGGATCCCCTACCGTCCTACAATGAGCAGTTCTTC
CASSLDPLPSYNEQFF
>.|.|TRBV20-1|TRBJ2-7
TGCAGTGTTGAAAACCGTAATGAGCAGTACTTC
CSVENRNEQYF
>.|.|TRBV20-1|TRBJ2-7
TGCAGTGCTAGATGGGGTGGGCAGTACTTC
CSARWGGQYF
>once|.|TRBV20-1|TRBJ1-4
TGCAGTGCTAGAGATCGACGGCCTAGTGAAAAACTGTTTTTT
CSARDRRPSEKLFF
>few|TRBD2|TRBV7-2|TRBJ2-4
TGTGCCAGCAGCTCCCTACCTAGCGGGAGGGATGAGCAGTACTTC
CASSSLPSGRDEQYF
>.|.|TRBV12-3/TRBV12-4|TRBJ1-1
TGTGCCAGCAGTTCCCGGCTCGGCAGTGGGGCTTTCTTT
CASSSRLGSGAFF
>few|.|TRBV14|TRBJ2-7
TGTGGATGGGAGGACCTCGAGCAGTACTTC
CGWEDLEQYF
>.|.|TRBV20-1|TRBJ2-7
TGCAGCGCTCATGACTCTCCGAACTCCTACGAGCAGTCCTTC
CSAHDSPNSYEQSF
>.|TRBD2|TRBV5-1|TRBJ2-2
TGCGCCAGCAGCCTCGCGGGAGGGACCACCGGGGAGCTGTTTTTT
CASSLAGGTTGELFF
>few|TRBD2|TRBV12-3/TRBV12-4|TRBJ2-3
TGTGCCAGCAGTGCCAGACTAGCCCATAGCACAGATACGCAGTATTTT
CASSARLAHSTDTQYF
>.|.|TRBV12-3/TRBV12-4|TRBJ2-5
TGTACCAGCAGTTCCCCGGATAAAGAGACCCAGTACTTC
CTSSSPDKETQYF
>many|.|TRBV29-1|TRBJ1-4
TGCAGCGTTGTATTAGCGGAAAAACTGTTTTTT
CSVVLAEKLFF
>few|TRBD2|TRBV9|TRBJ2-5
TGTGCCAGCAGCGCCCGGACTAGCGGCCAAGAGACCCAGTACTTC
CASSARTSGQETQYF
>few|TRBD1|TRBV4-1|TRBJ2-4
TGCGCCAGCAGCCCACCGGACAGGGGGGAAAAGGACAAAAACATTCAGTACTTC
CASSPPDRGEKDKNIQYF
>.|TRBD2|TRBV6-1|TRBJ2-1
TGTGCCAGCAAAACTAGCGGGGAGTTATACAATGAGCAGTTCTTC
CASKTSGELYNEQFF
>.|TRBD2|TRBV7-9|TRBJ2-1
TGTGCCAGCAGCGGTATAGCGGGAAGACTATACAATGAGCAGTTCTTC
CASSGIAGRLYNEQFF
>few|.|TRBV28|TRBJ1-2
TGTGCCAGCAGTCTCCCGGGACGTTCGGGCTACACCTTC
CASSLPGRSGYTF
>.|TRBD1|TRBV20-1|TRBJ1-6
TGCAGTGCTATCCGGGACAGCCTAAGCTCCTATAATTCACCCCTCCACTTT
CSAIRDSLSSYNSPLHF
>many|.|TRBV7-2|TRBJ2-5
TGTGCCAGCAGCTTATACAGGGTAGAGACCCAGTACTTC
CASSLYRVETQYF
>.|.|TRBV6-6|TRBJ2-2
TGTGCCAGCAGGCCGTACAGGGAGGCCACCGGGGAGCTGTTTTTT
CASRPYREATGELFF
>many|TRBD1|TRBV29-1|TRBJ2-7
TGCAGCGTTGAATGGCAGGGGGCCTACGAGCAGTACTTC
CSVEWQGAYEQYF
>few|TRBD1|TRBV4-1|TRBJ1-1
TGCGCCAGCAGCCAATTATCTTACACAGGGGGCACTGAAGCTTTCTTT
CASSQLSYTGGTEAFF
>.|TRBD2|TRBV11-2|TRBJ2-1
TGTGCCAGCAGCTTAGAGGCGGGACTAGCGGGTGGTGAGCAGTTCTTC
CASSLEAGLAGGEQFF
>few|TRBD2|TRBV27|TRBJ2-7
TGTGCCAGCAGTTCCGCCGGGTTGGTAGCGGGAGACATCTACGAGCAGTACTTC
CASSSAGLVAGDIYEQYF
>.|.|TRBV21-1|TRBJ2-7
TGTGCCAGCAGCAAAGTAAGGGTGATTGAAAGGCCTCGCTCCTACGAGCAGTACTTC
CASSKVRVIERPRSYEQYF
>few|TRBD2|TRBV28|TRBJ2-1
TGTGCCACCAACCTATTGGGGGAGGGCCGAAATGAGCAGTTCTTC
CATNLLGEGRNEQFF
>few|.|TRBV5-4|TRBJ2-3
TGTGCCAGCAGCAGGGACTCCGTGCCCCCCACAGATACGCAGTATTTT
CASSRDSVPPTDTQYF